The following is a TCR beta chain sequence with its context. Its target is not known. Reverse transcription of all isolated RNA meant that expressed TCRB transcripts were sequenced. The repertoire was sequenced with immunoSEQ multiplex PCR; TCRdb's copy has only in-frame clones and lacks some. The sample holds about 300,000 clones, around an eighth seen once. The sample is drawn from a study of beta chain features in type 1 diabetes. Whole-study findings and limits: Shortening that was moderate but significant affected the TCRB CDR3s of Type 1 diabetes patients in all four CD4+ subsets.

Trimming left V 1 base short and J 5 bases short, with 11 bases between. The length of the CDR3 is 14 residues. Looked up from germline, CDR1 is SGHTA and CDR2 is FQGTGA. The genes are TRBV7-3 and TRBJ1-1, with unresolved D. The clonotype comes from a woman between 18 and 30 years old with type 1 diabetes. Sample: naive CD4+ T cells from blood. The CDR3 sequence is CASSLSPQFTEAFF. CDR3 bases: TGTGCCAGCAGCTTAAGTCCCCAGTTTACTGAAGCTTTCTTT.